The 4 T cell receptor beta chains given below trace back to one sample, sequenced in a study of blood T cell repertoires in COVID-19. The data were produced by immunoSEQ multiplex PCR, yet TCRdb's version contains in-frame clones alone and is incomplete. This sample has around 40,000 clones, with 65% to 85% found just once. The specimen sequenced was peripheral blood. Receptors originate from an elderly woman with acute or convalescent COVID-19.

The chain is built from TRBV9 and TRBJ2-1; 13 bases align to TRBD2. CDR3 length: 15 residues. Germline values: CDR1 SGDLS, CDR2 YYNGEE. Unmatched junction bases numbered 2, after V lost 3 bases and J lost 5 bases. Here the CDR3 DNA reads TGTGCCAGCAGCGGACTAGCGGGAGGAAACAATGAGCAGTTCTTC. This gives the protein CASSGLAGGNNEQFF.

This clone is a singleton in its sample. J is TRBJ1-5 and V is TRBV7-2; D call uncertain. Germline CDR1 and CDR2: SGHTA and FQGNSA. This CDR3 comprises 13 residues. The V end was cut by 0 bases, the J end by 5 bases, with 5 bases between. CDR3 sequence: CASSLARDQPQHF. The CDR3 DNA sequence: TGTGCCAGCAGCTTAGCGCGTGATCAGCCCCAGCATTTT. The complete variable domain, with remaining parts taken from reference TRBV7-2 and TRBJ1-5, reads GAGVSQSPSNKVTEKGKDVELRCDPISGHTALYWYRQSLGQGLEFLIYFQGNSAPDKSGLPSDRFSAERTGGSVSTLTIQRTQQEDSAVYLCASSLARDQPQHFGDGTRLSIL.

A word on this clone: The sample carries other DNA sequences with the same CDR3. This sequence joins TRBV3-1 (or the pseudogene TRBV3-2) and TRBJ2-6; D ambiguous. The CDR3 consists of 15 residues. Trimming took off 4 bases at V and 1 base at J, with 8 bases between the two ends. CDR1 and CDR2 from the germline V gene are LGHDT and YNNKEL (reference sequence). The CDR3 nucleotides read TGTGCCAGCAGCCCCCCTCTTTCTGGGGCCAACGTCCTGACTTTC. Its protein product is CASSPPLSGANVLTF.

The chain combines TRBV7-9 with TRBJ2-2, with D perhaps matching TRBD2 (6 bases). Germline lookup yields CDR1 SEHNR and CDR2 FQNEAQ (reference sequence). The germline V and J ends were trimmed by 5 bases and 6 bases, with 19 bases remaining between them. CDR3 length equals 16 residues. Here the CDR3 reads CASSITSFQGAGELFF. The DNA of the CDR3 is TGTGCCAGCAGCATCACTAGCTTCCAAGGCGCCGGGGAGCTGTTTTTT.